This T cell receptor (beta chain) comes out of a study of neurological immune-mediated disorders. The cDNA was generated by 5'RACE with 10-nucleotide random UMIs. TCRdb re-called the 5' RACE reads through MiXCR, storing one row per CDR3 protein. The top ten hold roughly 17% of the sample, which has approximately 24,000 distinct CDR3 sequences, roughly 13% seen once. Germline V gene sequence: CDR1 SQVTM, CDR2 ANQGSEA. The CDR3 contains 13 residues. Of note for this clonotype: Mismatch with germline at one junction end may stem from a read error.

V usage is TRBV29-1 and J usage is TRBJ1-1; the D gene is possibly TRBD1 (5 bases). This receptor was obtained from a woman aged 40 to 50 with HTLV-1-associated myelopathy (HAM/TSP). Sequenced: PBMCs. CDR3 protein: CSVLRGGNTEDFF. CDR3 DNA: TGCAGCGTTTTAAGGGGAGGGAACACTGAAGATTTCTTT.